The clone carrying this TCR beta chain was seen many times. These data are taken from a study of identical twins. Each CDR3 protein gets one entry after TCRdb re-called the 5' RACE reads with MiXCR. The sample includes 700,000 or so distinct CDR3 sequences, over 20% of them seen just once. V was trimmed by 2 bases and J by 2 bases, leaving 7 bases between them. The CDR3 spans 14 residues. The sample also formed part of further work on T cells expressing NK-cell markers.

The chain links TRBV12-3 or TRBV12-4 to TRBJ1-3, with unresolved D. The sequence was collected from a young woman in good health. Sequenced input: PBMCs. CDR3 sequence: CASSLWGAGNTIYF. The CDR3 DNA reads as TGTGCCAGCAGTTTATGGGGAGCTGGAAACACCATATATTTT.